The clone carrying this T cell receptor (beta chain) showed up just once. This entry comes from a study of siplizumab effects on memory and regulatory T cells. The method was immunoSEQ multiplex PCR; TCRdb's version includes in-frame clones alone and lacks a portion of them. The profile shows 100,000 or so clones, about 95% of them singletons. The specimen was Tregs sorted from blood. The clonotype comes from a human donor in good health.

DNA for the CDR3: TGTGCTAGTGGTTCAAATACGGGACTAGCGGGAGGTGAGCAGTTCTTC. It translates to CASGSNTGLAGGEQFF. The rearrangement joins TRBV12-5 to TRBJ2-1, with 15 bases lining up with TRBD2. V was clipped by 4 bases and J by 9 bases; unmatched bases: 7. This CDR3 is 16 amino acids long. Looked up from germline, CDR1 is LGHNT and CDR2 is FRNRAP.